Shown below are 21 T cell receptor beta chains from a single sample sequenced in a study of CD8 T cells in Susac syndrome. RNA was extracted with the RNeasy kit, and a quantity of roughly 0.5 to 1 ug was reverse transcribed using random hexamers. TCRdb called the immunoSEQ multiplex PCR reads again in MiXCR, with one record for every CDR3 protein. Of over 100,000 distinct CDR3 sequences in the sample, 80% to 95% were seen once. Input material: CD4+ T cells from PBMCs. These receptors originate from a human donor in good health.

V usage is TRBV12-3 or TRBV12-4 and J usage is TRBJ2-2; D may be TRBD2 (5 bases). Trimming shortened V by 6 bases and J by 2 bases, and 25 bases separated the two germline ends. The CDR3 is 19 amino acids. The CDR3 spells CASSPPGGRPGPNTGELFF. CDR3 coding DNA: TGTGCCAGCAGCCCCCCCGGAGGACGCCCCGGTCCAAACACCGGGGAGCTGTTTTTT.

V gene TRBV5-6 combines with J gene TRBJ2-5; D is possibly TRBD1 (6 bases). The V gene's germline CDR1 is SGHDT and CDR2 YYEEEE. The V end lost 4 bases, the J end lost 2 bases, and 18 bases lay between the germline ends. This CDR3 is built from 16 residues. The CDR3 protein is CASSGRQVIRQETQYF. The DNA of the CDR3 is TGTGCCAGCAGCGGACGACAGGTGATACGGCAAGAGACCCAGTACTTC.

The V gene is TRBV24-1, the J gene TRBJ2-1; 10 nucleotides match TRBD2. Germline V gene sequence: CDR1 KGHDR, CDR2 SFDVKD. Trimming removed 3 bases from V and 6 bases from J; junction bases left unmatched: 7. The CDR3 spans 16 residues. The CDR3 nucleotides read TGTGCCACCAGTGATGCAAGCGGGAGGGCCGTCAATGAGCAGTTCTTC. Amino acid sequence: CATSDASGRAVNEQFF.

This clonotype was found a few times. Here the CDR3 reads CASSRYEAESDIQYF. As DNA, the CDR3 is TGTGCCAGCAGCCGCTACGAGGCCGAGAGTGACATTCAGTACTTC. The chain couples TRBV6-2 or TRBV6-3 to TRBJ2-4; D not resolved. The CDR3 runs 15 residues. Trimming took off 6 bases at V and 8 bases at J, with 20 bases between the two ends. The V gene's germline CDR1 is MNHEY and CDR2 SVGEGT.

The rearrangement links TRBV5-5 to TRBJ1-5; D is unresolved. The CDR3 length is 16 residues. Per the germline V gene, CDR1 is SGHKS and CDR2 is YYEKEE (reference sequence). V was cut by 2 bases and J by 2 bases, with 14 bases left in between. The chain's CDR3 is CASSFTVISGNQPQHF. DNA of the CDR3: TGTGCCAGCAGCTTTACGGTGATATCAGGCAATCAGCCCCAGCATTTT.

CDR3 loop: CASSRMTGAGAKNIQYF. CDR3 DNA sequence: TGTGCCAGCAGCCGAATGACAGGGGCGGGTGCCAAAAACATTCAGTACTTC. The rearrangement uses TRBV7-9 and TRBJ2-4, with 8 positions matching TRBD1. V lost 5 bases to trimming and J lost 1 base; unmatched junction nucleotides: 10. CDR1 and CDR2 from the germline V gene are SEHNR and FQNEAQ (reference sequence). The CDR3 totals 17 residues.

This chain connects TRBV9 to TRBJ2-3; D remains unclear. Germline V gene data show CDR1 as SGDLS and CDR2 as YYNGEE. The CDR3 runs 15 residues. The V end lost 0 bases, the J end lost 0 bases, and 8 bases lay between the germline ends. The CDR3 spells CASSVGRSSTDTQYF. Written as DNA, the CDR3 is TGTGCCAGCAGCGTAGGCAGGAGCAGCACAGATACGCAGTATTTT.

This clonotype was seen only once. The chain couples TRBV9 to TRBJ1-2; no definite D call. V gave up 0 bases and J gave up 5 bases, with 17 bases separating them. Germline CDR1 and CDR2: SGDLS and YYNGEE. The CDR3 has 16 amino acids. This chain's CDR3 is CASSVEGRSVNYGYTF. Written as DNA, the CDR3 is TGTGCCAGCAGCGTAGAAGGCAGGAGTGTAAATTATGGCTACACCTTC.

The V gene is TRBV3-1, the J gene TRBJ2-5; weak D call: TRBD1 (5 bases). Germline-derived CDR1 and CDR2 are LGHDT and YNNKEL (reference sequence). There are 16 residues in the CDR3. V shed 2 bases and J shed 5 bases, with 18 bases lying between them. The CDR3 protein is CASSQTSPMGQETQYF. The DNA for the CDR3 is TGTGCCAGCAGCCAAACCTCACCGATGGGGCAGGAGACCCAGTACTTC.

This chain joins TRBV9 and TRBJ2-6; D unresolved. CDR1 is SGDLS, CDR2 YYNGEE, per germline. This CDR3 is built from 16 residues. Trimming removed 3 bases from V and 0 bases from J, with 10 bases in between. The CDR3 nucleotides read TGTGCCAGCAGCGCCGGACCGAGCTCTGGGGCCAACGTCCTGACTTTC. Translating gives CASSAGPSSGANVLTF.

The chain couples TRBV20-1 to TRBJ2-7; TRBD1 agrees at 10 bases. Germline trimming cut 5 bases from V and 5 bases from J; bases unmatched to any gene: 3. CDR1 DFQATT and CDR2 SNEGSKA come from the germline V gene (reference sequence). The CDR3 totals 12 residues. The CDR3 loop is CSALGTGDEQYF. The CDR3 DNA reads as TGCAGTGCTCTTGGGACAGGGGACGAGCAGTACTTC.

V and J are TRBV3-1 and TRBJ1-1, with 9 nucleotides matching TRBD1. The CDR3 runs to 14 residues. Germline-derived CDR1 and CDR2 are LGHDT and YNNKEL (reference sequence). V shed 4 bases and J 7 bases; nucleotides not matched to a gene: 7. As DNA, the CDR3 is TGTGCCAGCAGCCTAAACAGGGGGCATGGTGAAGCTTTCTTT. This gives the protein CASSLNRGHGEAFF.

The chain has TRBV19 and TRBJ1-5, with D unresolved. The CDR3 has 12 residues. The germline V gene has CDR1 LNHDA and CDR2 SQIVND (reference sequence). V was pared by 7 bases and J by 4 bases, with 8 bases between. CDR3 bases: TGTGCCAGTAATGGGCAGAATCAGCCCCAGCATTTT. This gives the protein CASNGQNQPQHF.

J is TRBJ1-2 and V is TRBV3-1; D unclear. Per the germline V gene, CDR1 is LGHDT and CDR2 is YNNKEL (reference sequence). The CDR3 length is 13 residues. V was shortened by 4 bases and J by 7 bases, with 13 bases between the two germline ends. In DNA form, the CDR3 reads TGTGCCAGCAGCCCTGACCGGGGTGGTGGCTACACCTTC. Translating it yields CASSPDRGGGYTF.

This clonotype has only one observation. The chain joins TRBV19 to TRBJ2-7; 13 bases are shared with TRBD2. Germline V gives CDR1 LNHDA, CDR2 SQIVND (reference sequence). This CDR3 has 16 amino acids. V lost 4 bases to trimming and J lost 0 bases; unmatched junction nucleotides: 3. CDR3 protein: CASSRGTSGISYEQYF. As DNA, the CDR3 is TGTGCCAGTAGTAGAGGGACTAGCGGGATCTCCTACGAGCAGTACTTC. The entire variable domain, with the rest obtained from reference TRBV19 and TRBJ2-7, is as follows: DGGITQSPKYLFRKEGQNVTLSCEQNLNHDAMYWYRQDPGQGLRLIYYSQIVNDFQKGDIAEGYSVSREKKESFPLTVTSAQKNPTAFYLCASSRGTSGISYEQYFGPGTRLTVT.

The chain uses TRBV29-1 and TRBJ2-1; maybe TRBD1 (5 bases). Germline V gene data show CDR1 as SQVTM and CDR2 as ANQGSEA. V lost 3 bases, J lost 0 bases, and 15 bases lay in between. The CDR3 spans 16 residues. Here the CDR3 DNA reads TGCAGCGTTGATGGCGCCAGGGTAAGCTCCTACAATGAGCAGTTCTTC. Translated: CSVDGARVSSYNEQFF.

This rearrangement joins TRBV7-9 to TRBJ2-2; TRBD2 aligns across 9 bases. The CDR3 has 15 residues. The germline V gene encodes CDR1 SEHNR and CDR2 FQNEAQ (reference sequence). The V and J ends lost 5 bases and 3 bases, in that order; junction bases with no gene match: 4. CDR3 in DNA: TGTGCCAGCAGCCCGAGCGGGGGGTACACCGGGGAGCTGTTTTTT. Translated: CASSPSGGYTGELFF.

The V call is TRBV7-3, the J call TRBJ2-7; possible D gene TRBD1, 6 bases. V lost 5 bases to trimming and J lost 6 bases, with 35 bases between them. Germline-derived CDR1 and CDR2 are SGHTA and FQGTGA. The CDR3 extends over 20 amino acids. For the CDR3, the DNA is TGTGCCAGCAGCCCCAAAACCAAGCTACCCGGTCGGACAGAACCTTTCGAGCAGTACTTC. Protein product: CASSPKTKLPGRTEPFEQYF.

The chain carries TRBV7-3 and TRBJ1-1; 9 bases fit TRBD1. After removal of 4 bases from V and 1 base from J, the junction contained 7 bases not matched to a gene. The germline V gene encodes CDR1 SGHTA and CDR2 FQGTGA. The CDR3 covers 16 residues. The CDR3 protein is CASSWGKGQGNTEAFF. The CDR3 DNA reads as TGTGCCAGCAGCTGGGGTAAGGGACAGGGGAACACTGAAGCTTTCTTT.

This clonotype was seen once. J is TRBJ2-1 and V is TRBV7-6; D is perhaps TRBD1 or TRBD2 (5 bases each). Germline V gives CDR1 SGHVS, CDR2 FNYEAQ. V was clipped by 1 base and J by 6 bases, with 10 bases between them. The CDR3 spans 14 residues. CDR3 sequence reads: CASSLVRGPNEQFF. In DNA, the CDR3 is TGTGCCAGCAGCTTAGTCCGGGGCCCCAATGAGCAGTTCTTC. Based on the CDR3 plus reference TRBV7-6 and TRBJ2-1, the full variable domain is GAGVSQSPRYKVTKRGQDVALRCDPISGHVSLYWYRQALGQGPEFLTYFNYEAQQDKSGLPNDRFSAERPEGSISTLTIQRTEQRDSAMYRCASSLVRGPNEQFFGPGTRLTVL.

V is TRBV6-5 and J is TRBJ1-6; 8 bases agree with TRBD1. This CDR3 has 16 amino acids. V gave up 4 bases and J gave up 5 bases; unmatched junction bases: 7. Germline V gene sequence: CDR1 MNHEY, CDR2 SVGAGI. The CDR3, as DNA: TGTGCCAGCAGTTTCGACAGGGGAATCCATAATTCACCCCTCCACTTT. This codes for CASSFDRGIHNSPLHF.